A selection of T cell receptor beta chains follows, all from one sample in a study of shared clonotypes between healthy human individuals. Profiled with immunoSEQ multiplex PCR; TCRdb holds only in-frame clones, not every one. The table lists a few million clones, about 92% of them singletons, with around 0.14% in the top ten. Sequencing was done on a sample of naive CD4+ T cells sorted from blood. The source is a man between 18 and 29 years old in good health. CDR3s include the opening cysteine and the closing phenylalanine or tryptophan. D genes are given only for firm matches. Expanded clones get a size class; other rows say once, few or many, or leave the size out.

.,.,TRBV4-3,TRBJ2-7,TGCGCCAGCAGCCAAGATGGGAGGCTCTACGAGCAGTACTTC,CASSQDGRLYEQYF
.,TRBD1,TRBV10-2,TRBJ1-6,TGCGCCAGCAGTGAGACCGGGACAGGGTTAACGGGTAATTCACCCCTCCACTTT,CASSETGTGLTGNSPLHF
.,.,TRBV29-1,TRBJ2-3,TGCAGCGTTGGGCGCATAGGCACAGATACGCAGTATTTT,CSVGRIGTDTQYF
.,TRBD2,TRBV29-1,TRBJ2-3,TGCAGCGTTGAGGCGGGTAGCGGGAGTTCCGATACGCAGTATTTT,CSVEAGSGSSDTQYF
.,.,TRBV29-1,TRBJ1-2,TGCAGCGTTGTTCAGAACTATGGCTACACCTTC,CSVVQNYGYTF
medium-sized,.,TRBV25-1,TRBJ2-3,TGTGCCAGCAGTGACGGAGGGGGTTGGACAGATACGCAGTATTTT,CASSDGGGWTDTQYF
.,TRBD1,TRBV9,TRBJ1-2,TGTGCCAGCAGCCCAGAGGTAGGGGACAGGGAGATAGGCTACACCTTC,CASSPEVGDREIGYTF
once,.,TRBV4-1,TRBJ2-5,TGCGCCAGCAGCCAAGTCTCCTCGGAAAGGCGAGAGACCCAGTACTTC,CASSQVSSERRETQYF
.,TRBD2,TRBV28,TRBJ2-7,TGTGCCAGCAGGGCTAGCGGGGGGCCCTACGAGCAGTACTTC,CASRASGGPYEQYF
few,.,TRBV20-1,TRBJ2-5,TGCAGTGCTAGAGACGGGGAGACCCAGTACTTC,CSARDGETQYF
.,.,TRBV6-1,TRBJ1-4,TGTGCCAGCAGTGTAGCGCAGAATAATGAAAAACTGTTTTTT,CASSVAQNNEKLFF
.,.,TRBV27,TRBJ2-7,TGTGCCAGCAGTTTCAGGTACGGGAGCTTGTACGAGCAGTACTTC,CASSFRYGSLYEQYF
.,.,TRBV27,TRBJ1-2,TGTGCCAGCAGTTTAGGGGGGAATAACCACATTTATGGCTACACCTTC,CASSLGGNNHIYGYTF
once,.,TRBV7-9,TRBJ2-5,TGTGCCAGCAGCCCCGGTGATGGCCAAGAGACCCAGTACTTC,CASSPGDGQETQYF
.,.,TRBV19,TRBJ1-5,TGTGCCAGTAGTATGGGGGGGCTAGGGAATCAGCCCCAGCATTTT,CASSMGGLGNQPQHF
.,.,TRBV7-9,TRBJ1-2,TGTGCCAGCAGCCCCGGAGGGGCCGGGTACTATGGCTACACCTTC,CASSPGGAGYYGYTF
.,TRBD1,TRBV30,TRBJ1-6,TGTGCCTGGAGTCCCCGGGACAGAACCAATTCACCCCTCCACTTT,CAWSPRDRTNSPLHF
.,.,TRBV18,TRBJ2-7,TGTGCCAGCTCACGGGACGGGACCTACGAGCAGTACTTC,CASSRDGTYEQYF
.,TRBD2,TRBV5-1,TRBJ2-5,TGCGCCAGCAGCAATCGACTAGCGGGAGATGTGGAGACCCAGTACTTC,CASSNRLAGDVETQYF
.,TRBD2,TRBV6-5,TRBJ2-1,TGTGCCAGCAGTTACCTGGGTAGCGGGAGACCCAATGAGCAGTTCTTC,CASSYLGSGRPNEQFF
.,TRBD1,TRBV6-5,TRBJ1-1,TGTGCCAGCAGTTGGTCCGGGACAGTGAACACTGAAGCTTTCTTT,CASSWSGTVNTEAFF
.,.,TRBV30,TRBJ1-1,TGTGCCTGGAGTCGTCAGGCCACTGAAGCTTTCTTT,CAWSRQATEAFF
few,.,TRBV9,TRBJ1-2,TGTGCCAGCAGCGCGAGGGACGGGCTGGACTATGGCTACACCTTC,CASSARDGLDYGYTF
.,.,TRBV7-2,TRBJ2-5,TGTGCCAGCAGCTTAGCCACGAAGACCCAGTACTTC,CASSLATKTQYF
few,.,TRBV9,TRBJ2-2,TGTGCCAGCAGTCGGAACAGGGAGAACCCCACCGGGGAGCTGTTTTTT,CASSRNRENPTGELFF
.,.,TRBV10-2,TRBJ1-6,TGCGCCAGCAGTGAAGGGGAGCAGTGGCGAAATTCACCCCTCCACTTT,CASSEGEQWRNSPLHF
.,.,TRBV28,TRBJ2-7,TGTGCCAGCAGTTTCTCTGGGGAGGAGTACTTC,CASSFSGEEYF
.,TRBD1,TRBV29-1,TRBJ2-4,TGCAGCGTTGAACCGGGACAGACCAAAAACATTCAGTACTTC,CSVEPGQTKNIQYF
.,TRBD2,TRBV5-6,TRBJ2-3,TGTGCCAGCAGCTTCCCCGGGACTAGCGGCACAGATACGCAGTATTTT,CASSFPGTSGTDTQYF
.,TRBD1,TRBV2,TRBJ1-1,TGTGCCAGCAGTGAAGTCGAGGGGGCGCGCACTGAAGCTTTCTTT,CASSEVEGARTEAFF
.,.,TRBV12-5,TRBJ2-3,TGTGCTAGTGGTTTGGGGGGAGGATTCACAGATACGCAGTATTTT,CASGLGGGFTDTQYF
.,TRBD2,TRBV19,TRBJ2-2,TGTGCCAGCCGAGCGGGGGCCGCGAACACCGGGGAGCTGTTTTTT,CASRAGAANTGELFF
.,.,TRBV6-5,TRBJ2-2,TGTGCCAGCAGTCGGACAGACGCGGGCACCGGGGAGCTGTTTTTT,CASSRTDAGTGELFF
.,.,TRBV19,TRBJ1-3,TGTGCCAGTAGTACCATCCACTCTGGAAACACCATATATTTT,CASSTIHSGNTIYF
.,TRBD2,TRBV10-2,TRBJ2-3,TGCGCCAGCAGTGAGTCGGAGCGGGAGCTCCCAGATACGCAGTATTTT,CASSESERELPDTQYF
.,.,TRBV19,TRBJ2-7,TGTGCCAGTAGTATAGAGGGGGGGCCCACCTTCTCCTACGAGCAGTACTTC,CASSIEGGPTFSYEQYF
.,.,TRBV6-1,TRBJ2-7,TGTGCCAGCAGTGCCGACAGGTCCTACGAGCAGTACTTC,CASSADRSYEQYF
.,TRBD2,TRBV30,TRBJ2-5,TGTGCCGGGGGACTAGCGGAAGAGACCCAGTACTTC,CAGGLAEETQYF
once,.,TRBV10-3,TRBJ2-2,TGTGCCATCAAGGGGGACATCCCGAACACCGGGGAGCTGTTTTTT,CAIKGDIPNTGELFF
.,.,TRBV6-5,TRBJ1-4,TGTGCCAGCAGTTTGGGGACCAAAAATGAAAAACTGTTTTTT,CASSLGTKNEKLFF
.,TRBD1,TRBV6-6,TRBJ2-7,TGTGCCAGCAGTCAACAGGGGTTCGAGCAGTACTTC,CASSQQGFEQYF
.,TRBD1,TRBV18,TRBJ2-2,TGTGCCAGCTCAGAACAGGGGGCTTTCACCGGGGAGCTGTTTTTT,CASSEQGAFTGELFF
.,TRBD2,TRBV27,TRBJ2-2,TGTGCCAGCAGTATTCGACTAGCGGGAGGGATCGGGGAGCTGTTTTTT,CASSIRLAGGIGELFF
few,.,TRBV9,TRBJ2-2,TGTGCCAGCAGCGTAGAAGGGGAGCTGTTTTTT,CASSVEGELFF
.,.,TRBV7-9,TRBJ2-1,TGTGCCAGCAGCTTAGCGGGAGACCTTTGGAATGAGCAGTTCTTC,CASSLAGDLWNEQFF
.,.,TRBV28,TRBJ1-2,TGTGCCGTTTCCCAGGGGCTCGCCTATGGCTACACCTTC,CAVSQGLAYGYTF
once,.,TRBV5-4,TRBJ2-1,TGTGCCAGCAGCTTGTCCGGAAGCTCCTACAATGAGCAGTTCTTC,CASSLSGSSYNEQFF
.,TRBD1,TRBV7-8,TRBJ2-2,TGTGCCAGCAGCCCTTTGGGACAGTCCACCGGGGAGCTGTTTTTT,CASSPLGQSTGELFF
.,TRBD1,TRBV15,TRBJ2-5,TGTGCCACCAGCAGGCTTCCCGGGACAGCCCAAGAGACCCAGTACTTC,CATSRLPGTAQETQYF
.,.,TRBV30,TRBJ1-1,TGTGCCTGGAGTATGGACGGGACCGCTGAAGCTTTCTTT,CAWSMDGTAEAFF
.,TRBD1,TRBV6-5,TRBJ1-4,TGTGCCAGCAGTTCGGGACAGTTTAATGAAAAACTGTTTTTT,CASSSGQFNEKLFF
once,.,TRBV5-1,TRBJ2-3,TGCGCCAGCAGCCCGAAGGAAGACACGCAGTATTTT,CASSPKEDTQYF
.,.,TRBV6-1,TRBJ2-3,TGTGCCAGCAGTGAACTCACAGATACGCAGTATTTT,CASSELTDTQYF
.,.,TRBV19,TRBJ1-1,TGTGCCAGTAAATTTGGCCAGGGTAGAAACACTGAAGCTTTCTTT,CASKFGQGRNTEAFF
.,.,TRBV11-2,TRBJ1-1,TGTGCCAGCAGCTTATCCAGAATGAACACTGAAGCTTTCTTT,CASSLSRMNTEAFF
.,.,TRBV18,TRBJ2-2,TGTGCCAGCTCACCGTCAGTGAACACCGGGGAGCTGTTTTTT,CASSPSVNTGELFF
.,TRBD1,TRBV6-5,TRBJ1-2,TGTGCCAGCAAGGAGACAGGGGTTTTGGACTATGGCTACACCTTC,CASKETGVLDYGYTF
.,.,TRBV6-6,TRBJ1-5,TGTGCCAGCACTCAAACGTCGGAACAGCCCCAGCATTTT,CASTQTSEQPQHF
once,.,TRBV18,TRBJ2-7,TGTGCCAGCTCACCACTCCCCGGAGGGGGCTACGAGCAGTACTTC,CASSPLPGGGYEQYF